This T cell receptor (beta chain) emerged from a study of blood T cell repertoires in COVID-19. The wider study: The United States, Italy and Spain supplied acute and convalescent COVID-19 samples. In each case, the material was cDNA or gDNA derived from T cells, B-cell-depleted T cells, or PBMCs.

This CDR3 is 15 amino acids long. CDR1 GTSNPN and CDR2 SVGIG come from the germline V gene (reference sequence). The ends were cut back, 2 bases at V and 7 bases at J, with 20 bases in the middle. How the authors handled the data: Amplified reference gene primers provided the basis for estimating nucleated cell counts. Assay used: immunoSEQ multiplex PCR; TCRdb lists only in-frame clones, some missing. From that table come the V and J calls and clone size; the DNA was used to work out D and trimming. The data contain about 54,000 clones, approximately 90% of them singletons. The receptor was derived from a woman aged 40 to 50 with active COVID-19. This sequence joins TRBV30 and TRBJ1-2, with D perhaps TRBD1 (5 bases). The sequencing input was peripheral blood. CDR3 nucleotides: TGTGCCTGGAGTACAAAGGGCAGGGAGGAGGGTGGCTACACCTTC. This gives the protein CAWSTKGREEGGYTF.